The 25 T cell receptor beta chains below were found in one sample sequenced in a study of T cell changes during pregnancy in multiple sclerosis. Produced via immunoSEQ multiplex PCR; TCRdb's table is partial and in-frame only. The data contain some 80,000 clones, more than 80% of them singletons. Sequences were derived from peripheral blood, sampled in the first trimester of pregnancy. The source of these receptors is a female donor in good health, enrolled as a control in a pregnancy study.

The J gene is TRBJ1-2, the V gene TRBV30; TRBD1 matches at 11 bases. The junction had 11 bases not matched to a gene; V was cut back by 1 base and J by 13 bases. This CDR3 contains 14 residues. Germline CDR1 is GTSNPN and CDR2 is SVGIG (reference sequence). The CDR3 here is CAWSGSGTGGSGTF. The CDR3 bases are TGTGCCTGGAGTGGATCCGGGACAGGGGGTTCAGGCACCTTC.

The CDR3 spells CASSPRAGGSTDTQYF. Here the CDR3 DNA reads TGTGCCAGCAGCCCCCGTGCGGGGGGGTCCACAGATACGCAGTATTTT. V is TRBV5-6 and J is TRBJ2-3; 9 bases align to TRBD2. Germline-derived CDR1 and CDR2 are SGHDT and YYEEEE. This CDR3 has 16 residues. Germline trimming cut 4 bases from V and 2 bases from J; bases unmatched to any gene: 8.

This chain connects TRBV6-1 to TRBJ2-7; 9 bases are shared with TRBD1. This CDR3 is 14 amino acids long. The V gene end was trimmed by 4 bases and the J gene end by 2 bases; junction bases not matched to a gene: 3. Germline V gives CDR1 MNHNS, CDR2 SASEGT. CDR3 in amino acids: CASSGDRATYEQYF. The CDR3 DNA follows: TGTGCCAGCAGTGGGGACAGGGCGACCTACGAGCAGTACTTC.

This chain connects TRBV12-5 to TRBJ2-7; unclear D gene. The CDR3 sequence is 11 residues long. Germline loops: CDR1 LGHNT, CDR2 FRNRAP. Trimming removed 3 bases from V and 3 bases from J, with 3 bases in between. CDR3 in amino acids: CASGLHYEQYF. CDR3 DNA: TGTGCTAGTGGTTTACACTACGAGCAGTACTTC.

This rearrangement joins TRBV5-1 to TRBJ2-1; 13 bases line up with TRBD2. CDR3 size: 16 residues. The junction had 5 bases not matched to a gene; V was cut back by 2 bases and J by 6 bases. From germline, CDR1 is SGHRS and CDR2 YFSETQ. CDR3 coding DNA: TGCGCCAGCAGCTTCGGAGGGACTAGCGGGATCAATGAGCAGTTCTTC. It codes for CASSFGGTSGINEQFF.

The chain joins TRBV9 to TRBJ2-5; D might be TRBD2 (6 bases). Per the germline V gene, CDR1 is SGDLS and CDR2 is YYNGEE. V was clipped by 5 bases and J by 4 bases, with 12 bases between them. This CDR3 is built from 13 residues. Here the CDR3 reads CASRGGSAETQYF. CDR3 coding DNA: TGTGCCAGCAGGGGAGGTTCGGCAGAGACCCAGTACTTC.

This clone was observed a handful of times. The V and J genes are TRBV29-1 and TRBJ1-1; D may be TRBD1 (5 bases). The CDR3 contains 12 residues. Between the trimmed V and J ends, which lost 8 bases and 4 bases, there was a span of 14 bases. Per germline, CDR1 SQVTM and CDR2 ANQGSEA. CDR3: CSPQWGVTEAFF. The CDR3 nucleotides read TGCAGCCCTCAATGGGGGGTCACTGAAGCTTTCTTT.

V is TRBV11-2 and J is TRBJ2-5; TRBD1 aligns across 9 bases. The CDR3 covers 18 residues. In germline, CDR1 is SGHAT, CDR2 FQNNGV. V shed 1 base, J shed 9 bases, and the junction held 18 bases outside the gene matches. This CDR3 reads CASSLGGQGGGTTAAQYF. CDR3 sequence (DNA): TGTGCCAGCAGCTTAGGGGGACAGGGAGGCGGCACCACTGCGGCCCAGTACTTC.

CDR3 amino acids: CAWTWDYYGYTF. CDR3 in DNA: TGTGCCTGGACCTGGGACTACTATGGCTACACCTTC. This sequence joins TRBV30 and TRBJ1-2; a possible D gene is TRBD1 (5 bases). Deletions cut 4 bases from V and 3 bases from J, with 9 bases between. This CDR3 is built from 12 residues. Germline CDR1 reads GTSNPN; CDR2 reads SVGIG (reference sequence).

The chain has TRBV4-1 and TRBJ2-1, with 9 positions matching TRBD1. This CDR3 has 17 amino acids. V lost 1 base to trimming and J lost 10 bases; unmatched junction nucleotides: 14. The germline CDR1 and CDR2 sequences are MGHRA and YSYEKL. In DNA form, the CDR3 reads TGCGCCAGCAGCCAAGTTGTAAGGGACAGGGTGGTTGGGGAGCAGTTCTTC. Encoded protein: CASSQVVRDRVVGEQFF.

The genes are TRBV7-2 and TRBJ1-5; TRBD1 agrees at 8 bases. Losses at the gene ends were 3 bases for V and 5 bases for J; bases not matched to a gene: 9. The CDR3 has 16 amino acids. Germline values: CDR1 SGHTA, CDR2 FQGNSA. The CDR3 spells CASSLRTGLSDQPQHF. CDR3 sequence (DNA): TGTGCCAGCAGCTTGAGGACAGGGCTATCGGATCAGCCCCAGCATTTT. Together with reference TRBV7-2 and TRBJ1-5, the CDR3 gives the full variable domain: GAGVSQSPSNKVTEKGKDVELRCDPISGHTALYWYRQSLGQGLEFLIYFQGNSAPDKSGLPSDRFSAERTGGSVSTLTIQRTQQEDSAVYLCASSLRTGLSDQPQHFGDGTRLSIL.

This chain links TRBV18 with TRBJ2-1; D perhaps matches TRBD2 (7 bases). Germline V gives CDR1 KGHSH, CDR2 LQKENI. V lost 1 base to trimming and J lost 2 bases, with 15 bases between them. CDR3 size: 17 residues. In DNA form, the CDR3 reads TGTGCCAGCTCACCACTAGGCGGGGGCCAAGCCTACAATGAGCAGTTCTTC. Its protein is CASSPLGGGQAYNEQFF.

The chain recombines TRBV19 with TRBJ1-5; 8 nucleotides line up with TRBD1. Germline CDR1 is LNHDA and CDR2 is SQIVND (reference sequence). CDR3 length: 14 amino acids. The V segment lost 5 bases and the J segment 7 bases; nucleotides outside the gene matches: 7. The CDR3 bases are TGTGCCAGTAGTTTTGGACAGGGATACCAGCCCCAGCATTTT. Protein sequence: CASSFGQGYQPQHF.

V gene TRBV27 combines with J gene TRBJ2-7; weak D call: TRBD2 (5 bases). Deletions cut 3 bases from V and 3 bases from J, with 12 bases between. Germline CDR1 MNHEY, CDR2 SMNVEV (reference sequence). This CDR3 comprises 14 residues. The CDR3 nucleotides are TGTGCCAGCAGTTTTGCCGGGATTCACTACGAGCAGTACTTC. Its translation is CASSFAGIHYEQYF.

The rearrangement joins TRBV7-2 to TRBJ1-2, with D possibly TRBD1 on 6 matching bases. With 5 bases removed from V and 8 bases from J, the gap between germline ends came to 18 bases. The germline CDR1 and CDR2 sequences are SGHTA and FQGNSA. The CDR3 is 14 residues long. CDR3 in DNA: TGTGCCAGCAGCCTACGTACAACAGGGTCCGGCTACACCTTC. Protein sequence: CASSLRTTGSGYTF.

CDR3 nucleotides: TGCGCCAGCAGCCGGGGGTTTGTAGGAAGCACAGATACGCAGTATTTT. This gives the protein CASSRGFVGSTDTQYF. This sequence joins TRBV5-1 and TRBJ2-3; weak D call: TRBD2 (6 bases). Germline CDR1 is SGHRS and CDR2 is YFSETQ. CDR3 length: 16 residues. V lost 4 bases, J lost 0 bases, and 15 bases lay in between.

This clone showed up just a few times. The CDR3 nucleotides are TGTGCCAGCAGCTTAGCACAGGAACCCTTCTACGAGCAGTACTTC. It encodes CASSLAQEPFYEQYF. This sequence joins TRBV7-6 and TRBJ2-7; D is possibly TRBD1 (5 bases). V lost 0 bases and J 3 bases, leaving 12 bases between the germline ends. Germline V gives CDR1 SGHVS, CDR2 FNYEAQ. There are 15 residues in the CDR3.

The chain is built from TRBV2 and TRBJ2-5, with TRBD1 identical over 7 bases. The CDR3 runs 14 residues. The V segment lost 5 bases and the J segment 2 bases; nucleotides outside the gene matches: 5. Germline V CDR1 and CDR2: SNHLY, FYNNEI. CDR3 coding DNA: TGTGCCAGCAGTCGGCAGGGGGTACAAGAGACCCAGTACTTC. It yields the protein CASSRQGVQETQYF. Supplemented by reference TRBV2 and TRBJ2-5, the full variable domain reads EPEVTQTPSHQVTQMGQEVILRCVPISNHLYFYWYRQILGQKVEFLVSFYNNEISEKSEIFDDQFSVERPDGSNFTLKIRSTKLEDSAMYFCASSRQGVQETQYFGPGTRLLVL.

The V gene is TRBV6-5, the J gene TRBJ1-6; D is possibly TRBD1 (5 bases). The CDR3 has 15 amino acids. V dropped 2 bases and J dropped 8 bases, with 13 bases sitting between them. The germline V gene encodes CDR1 MNHEY and CDR2 SVGAGI. CDR3: CASSYGGAVDSPLHF. CDR3 bases: TGTGCCAGCAGTTACGGTGGGGCTGTGGATTCACCCCTCCACTTT.

The chain couples TRBV5-1 to TRBJ1-2; D gene ambiguous. Germline V gene sequence: CDR1 SGHRS, CDR2 YFSETQ. The CDR3 is 14 amino acids. V shed 2 bases and J shed 3 bases, with 11 bases lying between them. The DNA of the CDR3 is TGCGCCAGCAGCTTTGGACGGGGAGACTATGGCTACACCTTC. Translating it yields CASSFGRGDYGYTF.

The V and J genes are TRBV7-9 and TRBJ1-1, with 9 positions matching TRBD1. The V segment lost 6 bases and the J segment 6 bases; nucleotides outside the gene matches: 5. This CDR3 contains 13 residues. CDR1 is SEHNR, CDR2 FQNEAQ, per germline (reference sequence). The CDR3 sequence: CASSDRGGAEAFF. For the CDR3, the DNA is TGTGCCAGCAGTGACAGGGGGGGGGCTGAAGCTTTCTTT.

Details on this clone: Other nucleotide sequences in the sample specify the same CDR3. This sequence joins TRBV5-1 and TRBJ1-1; 7 nucleotides match TRBD1. Germline values: CDR1 SGHRS, CDR2 YFSETQ. V shed 2 bases and J 0 bases; nucleotides not matched to a gene: 1. The CDR3 runs to 14 residues. In DNA, the CDR3 is TGCGCCAGCAGCTTAGGGACAGTGAACACTGAAGCTTTCTTT. Encoded protein: CASSLGTVNTEAFF.

The rearrangement joins TRBV2 to TRBJ2-1, with 8 bases lining up with TRBD2. V shed 4 bases and J 2 bases; nucleotides not matched to a gene: 4. This CDR3 is 15 amino acids long. The V gene's germline CDR1 is SNHLY and CDR2 FYNNEI. The CDR3 nucleotides are TGTGCCAGCAGTGTGGTAGCGGGAACCTACAATGAGCAGTTCTTC. This codes for CASSVVAGTYNEQFF.

This clone appeared many times. CDR3 loop: CASSQAGGANTGELFF. CDR3 sequence (DNA): TGCGCCAGCAGCCAAGCCGGGGGAGCGAACACCGGGGAGCTGTTTTTT. V is TRBV4-3 and J is TRBJ2-2; D perhaps matches TRBD2 (6 bases). This CDR3 has 16 residues. CDR1 is LGHNA and CDR2 is YSLEER in the germline V gene. V was clipped by 1 base and J by 0 bases, with 9 bases between them.

The V gene is TRBV6-5, the J gene TRBJ2-2, with 7 nucleotides matching TRBD1. The CDR3 totals 15 residues. Germline-derived CDR1 and CDR2 are MNHEY and SVGAGI. Trimming removed 4 bases from V and 4 bases from J; junction bases left unmatched: 6. The CDR3 spells CASSLGQSPTGELFF. CDR3 sequence (DNA): TGTGCCAGCAGTTTGGGACAGAGTCCCACCGGGGAGCTGTTTTTT.